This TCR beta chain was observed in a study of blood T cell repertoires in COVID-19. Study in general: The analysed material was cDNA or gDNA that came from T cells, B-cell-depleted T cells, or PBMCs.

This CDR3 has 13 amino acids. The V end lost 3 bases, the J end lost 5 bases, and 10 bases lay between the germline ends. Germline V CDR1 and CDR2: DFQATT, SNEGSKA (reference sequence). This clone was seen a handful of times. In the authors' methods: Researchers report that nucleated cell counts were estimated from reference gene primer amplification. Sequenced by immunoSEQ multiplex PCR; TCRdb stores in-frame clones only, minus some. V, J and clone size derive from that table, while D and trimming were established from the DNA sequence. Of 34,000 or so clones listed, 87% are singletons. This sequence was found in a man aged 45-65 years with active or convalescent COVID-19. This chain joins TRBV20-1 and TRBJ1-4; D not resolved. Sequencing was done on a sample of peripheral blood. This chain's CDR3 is CSASWTGNEKLFF. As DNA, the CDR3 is TGCAGTGCTAGTTGGACGGGGAATGAAAAACTGTTTTTT.